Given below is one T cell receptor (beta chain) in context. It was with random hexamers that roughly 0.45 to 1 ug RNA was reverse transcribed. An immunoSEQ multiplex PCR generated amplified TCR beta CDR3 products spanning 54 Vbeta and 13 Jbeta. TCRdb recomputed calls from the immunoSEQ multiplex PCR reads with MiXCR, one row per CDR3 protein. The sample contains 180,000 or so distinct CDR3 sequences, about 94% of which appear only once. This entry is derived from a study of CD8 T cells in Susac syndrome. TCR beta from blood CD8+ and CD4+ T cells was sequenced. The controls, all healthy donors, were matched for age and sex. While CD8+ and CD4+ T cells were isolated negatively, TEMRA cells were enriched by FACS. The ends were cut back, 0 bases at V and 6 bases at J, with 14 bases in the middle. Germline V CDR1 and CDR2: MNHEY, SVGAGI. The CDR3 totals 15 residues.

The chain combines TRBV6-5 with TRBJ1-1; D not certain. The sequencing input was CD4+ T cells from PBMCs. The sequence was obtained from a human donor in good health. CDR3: CASSYSIFGVAEAFF. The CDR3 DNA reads TGTGCCAGCAGTTACTCAATCTTTGGGGTGGCTGAAGCTTTCTTT.